A selection of T cell receptor beta chains follows, all from one sample in a study of CD8 T cells in ankylosing spondylitis. TCRdb independently ran MiXCR on the 5' RACE reads; one entry per CDR3 protein. The data show fewer than 550,000 distinct CDR3 sequences, about 5% seen once. The source material was blood, either unsorted or a sorted T cell fraction (not recorded which). Receptors were obtained from a male donor with ankylosing spondylitis. Both conserved end residues are part of each CDR3. Each record gives: D gene, CDR3 length, V gene, J gene, clone size, CDR3 protein, CDR3 DNA. D genes are given only for firm matches. Clone size is given for some rows only: seen once, a few or many times, or a class if the clone is expanded.

TRBD2	12	TRBV20-1	TRBJ2-1	many	CSAGLAENEQFF	TGCAGTGCTGGACTAGCGGAGAATGAGCAGTTCTTC
-	14	TRBV5-1	TRBJ2-2	many	CASGGTSNTGELFF	TGCGCCAGTGGTGGGACCTCAAACACCGGGGAGCTGTTTTTT
-	14	TRBV7-2	TRBJ2-3	many	CASSLNVGTDTQYF	TGTGCCAGCAGCTTAAATGTTGGCACAGATACGCAGTATTTT
-	14	TRBV6-2/TRBV6-3	TRBJ2-1	-	CASTSLSLYNEQFF	TGTGCCAGCACCAGCCTTTCGCTTTACAATGAGCAGTTCTTC
-	15	TRBV6-2/TRBV6-3	TRBJ1-1	many	CASVGSGSGNTEAFF	TGTGCCAGCGTAGGATCAGGGTCGGGGAACACTGAAGCTTTCTTT
-	14	TRBV7-2	TRBJ1-2	many	CASSLGGTPLGYTF	TGTGCCAGCAGCTTAGGTGGGACACCCCTGGGCTACACCTTC
-	17	TRBV12-3/TRBV12-4	TRBJ2-2	-	CASSLDSWAPKTGELFF	TGTGCCAGCAGTTTAGATAGTTGGGCACCTAAGACCGGGGAGCTGTTTTTT
-	15	TRBV7-2	TRBJ2-1	many	CASSLATRIYNEQFF	TGTGCCAGCAGCTTAGCGACACGGATCTACAATGAGCAGTTCTTC
-	14	TRBV7-2	TRBJ2-3	many	CASSSLKRADTQYF	TGTGCCAGCAGCTCCTTGAAACGAGCCGATACGCAGTATTTT
-	14	TRBV13	TRBJ2-7	-	CASSSGTAEVEQYF	TGTGCCAGCAGCTCCGGGACGGCCGAGGTCGAGCAGTACTTC
-	15	TRBV5-1	TRBJ2-5	-	CASSLVGSLKETQYF	TGCGCCAGCAGCTTGGTTGGCAGCCTAAAAGAGACCCAGTACTTC
-	13	TRBV30	TRBJ1-1	few	CAWRARRGTEAFF	TGTGCCTGGAGGGCGCGAAGAGGGACTGAAGCTTTCTTT
TRBD2	16	TRBV6-5	TRBJ2-5	many	CASSYSIGGGRKTQYF	TGTGCCAGCAGTTACTCGATCGGGGGGGGCCGGAAGACCCAGTACTTC
TRBD1	16	TRBV7-8	TRBJ2-5	many	CASSDVPGQGLQTQYF	TGTGCCAGCAGTGATGTACCGGGACAGGGTTTGCAGACCCAGTACTTC
TRBD2	14	TRBV5-1	TRBJ2-7	many	CASSATSGINEQYF	TGCGCCAGCAGCGCTACTAGCGGGATAAACGAGCAGTACTTC
TRBD1	17	TRBV28	TRBJ1-2	many	CASSPAGQVLTNYGYTF	TGTGCCAGCAGCCCCGCAGGACAGGTGCTTACTAACTATGGCTACACCTTC
TRBD1	15	TRBV7-9	TRBJ2-7	many	CASSFRQGATYEQYF	TGTGCCAGCAGCTTTAGACAGGGGGCCACCTACGAGCAGTACTTC
-	14	TRBV7-2	TRBJ2-1	many	CASSPTGTLGEQFF	TGTGCCAGCAGCCCAACCGGGACCCTAGGCGAGCAGTTCTTC
TRBD1	16	TRBV7-9	TRBJ1-1	many	CASSLNDRGIVTEAFF	TGTGCCAGCAGCTTAAATGACAGGGGTATAGTCACTGAAGCTTTCTTT
TRBD2	16	TRBV5-1	TRBJ2-3	-	CASSSAGTSGTDTQYF	TGCGCCAGCAGCTCCGCCGGGACTAGCGGCACAGATACGCAGTATTTT
-	14	TRBV28	TRBJ1-2	many	CASSLPRINYGYTF	TGTGCCAGCAGTCTCCCGAGGATCAACTATGGCTACACCTTC
-	15	TRBV5-1	TRBJ2-1	many	CASSPSIGGGNEQFF	TGCGCCAGCAGCCCCTCCATCGGAGGGGGCAATGAGCAGTTCTTC
TRBD2	14	TRBV6-2/TRBV6-3	TRBJ2-1	few	CATAPWLAGYEQFF	TGTGCCACAGCACCCTGGCTAGCGGGATATGAGCAGTTCTTC
-	15	TRBV4-3	TRBJ2-7	many	CASSQEGSQSYEQYF	TGCGCCAGCAGCCAAGAAGGATCCCAATCCTACGAGCAGTACTTC
-	17	TRBV6-2/TRBV6-3	TRBJ2-2	-	CASSYSVGREVTGELFF	TGTGCCAGCAGTTACTCTGTTGGCAGGGAGGTCACCGGGGAGCTGTTTTTT
-	12	TRBV3-1	TRBJ1-2	-	CASSQGGLWHTF	TGTGCCAGCAGCCAGGGGGGCCTTTGGCACACCTTC
-	14	TRBV18	TRBJ2-1	-	CASSPRTGSGEQFF	TGTGCCAGCTCACCACGGACGGGGTCAGGTGAGCAGTTCTTC
-	15	TRBV5-4	TRBJ2-3	many	CASSYRTTNTDTQYF	TGTGCCAGCAGCTACAGAACGACAAACACAGATACGCAGTATTTT
TRBD1	20	TRBV11-2	TRBJ2-1	many	CASSSHGQALYYSPYNEQFF	TGTGCCAGCAGCTCCCATGGACAGGCTCTTTATTACTCTCCCTACAATGAGCAGTTCTTC
-	12	TRBV29-1	TRBJ2-7	many	CSVELGVGEQYF	TGCAGCGTTGAACTGGGGGTCGGGGAGCAGTACTTC
-	13	TRBV6-2/TRBV6-3	TRBJ2-3	few	CASSLGGWNTQYF	TGTGCCAGCAGTTTGGGGGGATGGAATACGCAGTATTTT
-	15	TRBV4-2	TRBJ2-5	-	CASSHSPGEKETQYF	TGTGCCAGCAGCCACTCACCGGGTGAGAAAGAGACCCAGTACTTC
-	16	TRBV4-3	TRBJ1-2	many	CASSQDLGAEDYGYTF	TGCGCCAGCAGCCAAGACTTAGGGGCGGAAGACTATGGCTACACCTTC
TRBD2	17	TRBV20-1	TRBJ2-1	many	CSARSWGLAGLYNEQFF	TGCAGTGCTAGATCGTGGGGACTAGCGGGGCTTTACAATGAGCAGTTCTTC
TRBD1	15	TRBV12-3/TRBV12-4	TRBJ2-7	many	CASRLSGTGAQEQYF	TGTGCCAGCAGACTTTCCGGGACAGGGGCCCAAGAGCAGTACTTC
TRBD1	15	TRBV5-1	TRBJ2-2	many	CASSVRDRGTGELFF	TGCGCCAGCAGCGTTCGGGACAGGGGAACCGGGGAGCTGTTTTTT
-	13	TRBV27	TRBJ1-2	many	CASSLGPGDGYTF	TGTGCCAGCAGTTTAGGGCCCGGGGACGGCTACACCTTC
-	15	TRBV7-9	TRBJ2-1	once	CASSYRDHSYNEQFF	TGTGCCAGCAGCTATCGGGACCACTCCTACAATGAGCAGTTCTTC
TRBD2	15	TRBV7-9	TRBJ2-5	many	CASSTRGGSKETQYF	TGTGCCAGCAGCACACGGGGGGGCTCTAAAGAGACCCAGTACTTC
TRBD1	16	TRBV5-1	TRBJ2-1	many	CASSRGTENPYNEQFF	TGCGCCAGCAGCCGAGGGACAGAAAACCCCTACAATGAGCAGTTCTTC
-	17	TRBV4-3	TRBJ1-2	-	CASSPLLGPSLNYGYTF	TGCGCCAGCAGCCCTCTCCTGGGCCCCTCCCTTAACTATGGCTACACCTTC
-	14	TRBV11-2	TRBJ1-2	many	CASSFTEQGGGYTF	TGTGCCAGCAGCTTCACCGAACAGGGAGGAGGCTACACCTTC
-	12	TRBV20-1	TRBJ1-1	few	CSAGGVRTEAFF	TGCAGTGCCGGGGGAGTCAGGACTGAAGCTTTCTTT
-	15	TRBV24-1	TRBJ2-3	many	CATSDVHGDAPTQYF	TGTGCCACCAGTGATGTCCACGGTGACGCCCCTACGCAGTATTTT
-	13	TRBV20-1	TRBJ2-4	many	CSASTTMSNIQYF	TGCAGTGCTAGTACCACAATGAGTAACATTCAGTACTTC
TRBD2	14	TRBV11-2	TRBJ2-7	many	CASSLVGTTYEQYF	TGTGCCAGCAGCTTAGTAGGGACTACCTACGAGCAGTACTTC
TRBD2	14	TRBV29-1	TRBJ2-3	many	CSGLLAGGSDTQYF	TGCAGCGGACTACTAGCGGGGGGCTCAGATACGCAGTATTTT
-	14	TRBV4-2	TRBJ1-2	many	CASSQERDTYGYTF	TGTGCCAGCAGCCAAGAGCGGGACACCTATGGCTACACCTTC
-	14	TRBV2	TRBJ1-1	-	CASSVQGNRGEAFF	TGTGCCAGCAGTGTACAGGGAAATCGTGGTGAAGCTTTCTTT
-	15	TRBV5-1	TRBJ1-1	few	CASKPLPNRALEAFF	TGCGCCAGCAAGCCTCTACCTAACAGGGCCCTGGAAGCTTTCTTT
TRBD2	15	TRBV27	TRBJ2-7	many	CASSWGLAGAYEQYF	TGTGCCAGCAGTTGGGGACTAGCGGGCGCCTACGAGCAGTACTTC
-	16	TRBV5-1	TRBJ1-3	many	CASSLQPGPGGNTIYF	TGCGCCAGCAGCTTGCAACCGGGCCCTGGGGGAAACACCATATATTTT
TRBD1	14	TRBV5-1	TRBJ1-1	few	CASAETGGLTEAFF	TGCGCCAGCGCTGAGACAGGGGGCTTGACTGAAGCTTTCTTT
-	15	TRBV11-2	TRBJ2-5	many	CASSRGRLPQETQYF	TGTGCCAGCAGCCGGGGACGGCTACCGCAAGAGACCCAGTACTTC
TRBD1	12	TRBV20-1	TRBJ1-2	many	CSARTGGYGYTF	TGCAGTGCTAGGACAGGGGGCTATGGCTACACCTTC
-	15	TRBV20-1	TRBJ2-1	many	CSAPRARDLYNEQFF	TGCAGTGCTCCCCGGGCGCGGGACCTCTACAATGAGCAGTTCTTC